Presented here are 15 T cell receptor beta chains from one specimen sequenced in a study of T cell responses to AZD1222 COVID-19 vaccine (dated by TCRdb to about 2021). Library prep was done by the immunoSEQ multiplex PCR assay. TCRdb limited this immuneACCESS table to in-frame rearrangements with V and J called. A share of clones is missing; checked studies link under half to unresolved V genes, and the rest is unexplained. The sample records 60,000 to 70,000 clones, about 85% of which are singletons. Around 19% of the sample is taken by the ten largest. The meaning of the sample's time point label: baseline before first vaccination. Sample: peripheral blood, taken on day 0 of AZD1222 vaccination. The receptors stem from an adult in good health.

With regard to this clone: At the DNA level, this CDR3 is encoded by other sequences in the same sample as well. The chain is built from TRBV3-1 (or the pseudogene TRBV3-2) and TRBJ1-6; D not resolved. V lost 2 bases and J lost 7, with 6 bases in between. The V gene's germline CDR1 is LGHDT and CDR2 YNNKEL (reference sequence). The CDR3 consists of 13 residues. CDR3 residues: CASSQSNNSPLHF. The DNA of the CDR3 is TGTGCCAGCAGCCAAAGTAACAATTCACCCCTCCACTTT.

This chain uses TRBV30 with TRBJ2-7; 7 bases map to TRBD2. The junction had 2 bases not matched to a gene; V was cut back by 3 bases and J by 0 bases. This CDR3 has 13 amino acids. Germline assignment: CDR1 GTSNPN and CDR2 SVGIG (reference sequence). DNA for the CDR3: TGTGCCTGGAGAGTAGCGGGCTCCTACGAGCAGTACTTC. As protein: CAWRVAGSYEQYF.

The chain is built from TRBV25-1 and TRBJ1-4; D is possibly TRBD1 (6 bases). The CDR3 covers 14 residues. V shed 7 bases and J shed 4 bases, with 13 bases lying between them. Per germline, CDR1 MGHDK and CDR2 SYGVNS. The DNA for the CDR3 is TGTGCCAGCACGGGGGGCCCCCTTAATGAAAAACTGTTTTTT. Translating gives CASTGGPLNEKLFF.

V usage is TRBV30 and J usage is TRBJ1-1; the D gene is possibly TRBD1 (6 bases). This CDR3 has 14 residues. Germline lookup yields CDR1 GTSNPN and CDR2 SVGIG (reference sequence). V gave up 4 bases and J gave up 1 base, with 13 bases separating them. CDR3 nucleotides: TGTGCCTGGAACACCGAACAGGGGAACACTGAAGCTTTCTTT. Its protein is CAWNTEQGNTEAFF.

This clone was seen a handful of times. The rearrangement uses TRBV19 and TRBJ1-4; 7 bases fit TRBD1. The V gene's germline CDR1 is LNHDA and CDR2 SQIVND (reference sequence). The CDR3 spans 14 residues. Trimming removed 5 bases from V and 8 bases from J; junction bases left unmatched: 8. CDR3 sequence: CASSFGGTAEKLFF. CDR3 nucleotide sequence: TGTGCCAGTAGTTTCGGGGGGACAGCCGAAAAACTGTTTTTT.

V and J are TRBV7-8 and TRBJ2-3, with D hard to call. From germline, CDR1 is SGHVS and CDR2 FQNEAQ. V was pared by 5 bases and J by 6 bases, with 12 bases between. This CDR3 is built from 13 residues. The CDR3 nucleotides read TGTGCCAGCAGCCTCAATCTAGTGGATACGCAGTATTTT. It specifies CASSLNLVDTQYF. The variable domain in full, completed from reference TRBV7-8 and TRBJ2-3, reads GAGVSQSPRYKVAKRGQDVALRCDPISGHVSLFWYQQALGQGPEFLTYFQNEAQLDKSGLPSDRFFAERPEGSVSTLKIQRTQQEDSAVYLCASSLNLVDTQYFGPGTRLTVL.

The chain has TRBV19 and TRBJ1-1; 12 nucleotides line up with TRBD1. The CDR3 is 14 residues long. J was trimmed by 2 bases and V by 7 bases; bases with no gene match: 2. Germline CDR1 and CDR2: LNHDA and SQIVND (reference sequence). CDR3 in amino acids: CASKGQGANTEAFF. Here the CDR3 DNA reads TGTGCCAGTAAGGGACAGGGGGCAAACACTGAAGCTTTCTTT.

The chain's CDR3 is CASTKSGGGRSNTEAFF. DNA for the CDR3: TGCGCCAGCACCAAGAGCGGGGGAGGACGGTCGAACACTGAAGCTTTCTTT. J is TRBJ1-1 and V is TRBV5-1; possible D gene TRBD1, 5 bases. Germline V CDR1 and CDR2: SGHRS, YFSETQ. The CDR3 loop spans 17 amino acids. Trimming left V 6 bases short and J 1 base short, with 22 bases between.

The chain carries TRBV6-5 and TRBJ1-6; 8 bases are shared with TRBD1. Trimming cost V 5 bases and J 9 bases; bases outside gene matches: 6. Germline CDR1 is MNHEY and CDR2 is SVGAGI. There are 14 residues in the CDR3. In DNA, the CDR3 is TGTGCCAGCAGTCCGGGACAGGCGGGTTCACCCCTCCACTTT. Its translation is CASSPGQAGSPLHF.

The chain is built from TRBV7-3 and TRBJ2-3, with unresolved D. The CDR3 contains 16 residues. Trimming removed 4 bases from V and 0 bases from J, with 14 bases in between. The germline V gene has CDR1 SGHTA and CDR2 FQGTGA. The CDR3 DNA follows: TGTGCCAGCAGCTCCCCCGAGGCCGAAAGCACAGATACGCAGTATTTT. Translating gives CASSSPEAESTDTQYF.

The chain joins TRBV5-1 to TRBJ1-5; 9 nucleotides agree with TRBD1. V shed 3 bases and J 6 bases; nucleotides not matched to a gene: 1. The CDR3 contains 13 residues. CDR1 SGHRS and CDR2 YFSETQ come from the germline V gene. The CDR3 nucleotides are TGCGCCAGCAGCTCACAGGGGGCTCAGCCCCAGCATTTT. This encodes CASSSQGAQPQHF.

V usage is TRBV5-4 and J usage is TRBJ2-1; 9 bases match TRBD2. Germline CDR1 is SGHNT and CDR2 is YYREEE (reference sequence). The CDR3 contains 16 residues. V dropped 1 base and J dropped 5; count of bases not matched to a gene: 7. Here the CDR3 reads CASSLYGLAGNNEQFF. The CDR3, as DNA: TGTGCCAGCAGCTTGTATGGGCTAGCGGGGAACAATGAGCAGTTCTTC.

This chain joins TRBV6-5 and TRBJ1-6; D perhaps matches TRBD1 (5 bases). CDR3 length: 14 residues. V lost 6 bases and J 8 bases, leaving 14 bases between the germline ends. Germline CDR1 reads MNHEY; CDR2 reads SVGAGI. As DNA, the CDR3 is TGTGCCAGCAGAACCAGCCTGGGGGATTCACCCCTCCACTTT. Translated: CASRTSLGDSPLHF.

This chain connects TRBV5-3 to TRBJ2-3; 9 bases are a match to TRBD1. TRBV5-3 is an ORF for which the function is uncertain. V shed 4 bases, J shed 3 bases, and the junction held 15 bases outside the gene matches. The CDR3 extends over 18 amino acids. CDR3 amino acids: CARSPGTGTSPWTDTQYF. In DNA form, the CDR3 reads TGTGCCAGAAGCCCGGGGACAGGGACTTCCCCTTGGACAGATACGCAGTATTTT.

The chain links TRBV11-3 to TRBJ2-5, with 7 bases aligning to TRBD1. Germline CDR1 SGHNT, CDR2 YENEEA. The CDR3 is made up of 13 amino acids. V was pared by 3 bases and J by 5 bases, with 3 bases of the junction left unmatched. DNA for the CDR3: TGTGCCAGCAGCTTTGAAGGGGGCGAGACCCAGTACTTC. Translation: CASSFEGGETQYF. The full variable domain, completed using reference TRBV11-3 and TRBJ2-5, is EAGVVQSPRYKIIEKKQPVAFWCNPISGHNTLYWYLQNLGQGPELLIRYENEEAVDDSQLPKDRFSAERLKGVDSTLKIQPAELGDSAVYLCASSFEGGETQYFGPGTRLLVL.